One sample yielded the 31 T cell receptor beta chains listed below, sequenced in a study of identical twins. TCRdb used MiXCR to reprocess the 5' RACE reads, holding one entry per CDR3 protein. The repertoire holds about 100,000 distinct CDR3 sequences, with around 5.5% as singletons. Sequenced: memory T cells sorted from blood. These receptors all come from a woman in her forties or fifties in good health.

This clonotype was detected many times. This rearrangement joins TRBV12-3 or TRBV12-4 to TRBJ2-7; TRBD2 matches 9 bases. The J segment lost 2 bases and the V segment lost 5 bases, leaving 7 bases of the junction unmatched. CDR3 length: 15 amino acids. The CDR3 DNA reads TGTGCCAGCAGTCCCTCTAGCGGGACCCCCTACGAGCAGTACTTC. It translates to CASSPSSGTPYEQYF.

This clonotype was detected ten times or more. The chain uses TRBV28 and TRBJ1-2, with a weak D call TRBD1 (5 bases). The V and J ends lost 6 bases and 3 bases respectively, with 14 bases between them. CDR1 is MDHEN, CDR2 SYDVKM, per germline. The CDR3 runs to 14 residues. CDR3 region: CASSHQGKDYGYTF. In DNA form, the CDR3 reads TGTGCCAGCAGCCATCAGGGAAAAGACTATGGCTACACCTTC.

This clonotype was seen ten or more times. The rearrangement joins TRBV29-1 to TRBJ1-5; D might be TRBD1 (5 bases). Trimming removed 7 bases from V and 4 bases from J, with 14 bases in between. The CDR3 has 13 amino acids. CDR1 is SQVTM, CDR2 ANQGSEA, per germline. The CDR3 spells CSAARGGNQPQHF. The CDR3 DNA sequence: TGCAGCGCCGCACGGGGGGGGAATCAGCCCCAGCATTTT.

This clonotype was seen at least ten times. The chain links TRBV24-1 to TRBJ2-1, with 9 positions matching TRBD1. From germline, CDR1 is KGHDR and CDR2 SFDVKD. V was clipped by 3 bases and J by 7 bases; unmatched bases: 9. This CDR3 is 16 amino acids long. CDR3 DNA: TGTGCCACCAGTGATGATGCGGGACAGGGCTGGAATGAGCAGTTCTTC. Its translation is CATSDDAGQGWNEQFF.

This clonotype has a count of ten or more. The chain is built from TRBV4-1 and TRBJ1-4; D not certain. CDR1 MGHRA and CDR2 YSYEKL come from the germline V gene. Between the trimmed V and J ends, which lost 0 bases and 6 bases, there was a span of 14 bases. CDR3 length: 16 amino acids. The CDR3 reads CASSQDDLLSYEKLFF. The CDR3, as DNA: TGCGCCAGCAGCCAAGACGATTTGTTAAGTTATGAAAAACTGTTTTTT.

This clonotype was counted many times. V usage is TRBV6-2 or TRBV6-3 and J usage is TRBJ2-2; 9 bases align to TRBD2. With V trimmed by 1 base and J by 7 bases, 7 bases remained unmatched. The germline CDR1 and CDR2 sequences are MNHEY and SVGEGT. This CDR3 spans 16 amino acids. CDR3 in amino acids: CASSYFLAGLFGELFF. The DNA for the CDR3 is TGTGCCAGCAGTTACTTCCTAGCGGGACTTTTCGGGGAGCTGTTTTTT.

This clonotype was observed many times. The CDR3 is CASSPGQAYTDTQYF. The CDR3 bases are TGTGCCAGCAGTCCGGGACAGGCCTACACAGATACGCAGTATTTT. The J gene is TRBJ2-3, the V gene TRBV6-5; 8 nucleotides match TRBD1. The V gene end was trimmed by 5 bases and the J gene end by 2 bases; junction bases not matched to a gene: 6. Germline V gives CDR1 MNHEY, CDR2 SVGAGI. The CDR3 extends over 15 amino acids.

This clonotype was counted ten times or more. The CDR3 DNA sequence: TGTGCCAGCAGTGCCTCATCCAGTTGGTCCGGGGAGCTGTTTTTT. It codes for CASSASSSWSGELFF. The rearrangement links TRBV6-4 to TRBJ2-2; D unresolved. The V gene lost 4 bases and the J gene lost 6 bases, with 15 bases spanning the gap. Germline loops: CDR1 MRHNA, CDR2 SNTAGT. The CDR3 covers 15 residues.

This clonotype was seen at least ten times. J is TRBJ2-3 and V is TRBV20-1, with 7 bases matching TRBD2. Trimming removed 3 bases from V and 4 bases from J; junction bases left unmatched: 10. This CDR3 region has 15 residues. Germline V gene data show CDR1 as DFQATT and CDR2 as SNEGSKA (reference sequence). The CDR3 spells CSASRRTSAADTQYF. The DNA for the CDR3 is TGCAGTGCTAGCCGGCGGACTAGTGCCGCAGATACGCAGTATTTT.

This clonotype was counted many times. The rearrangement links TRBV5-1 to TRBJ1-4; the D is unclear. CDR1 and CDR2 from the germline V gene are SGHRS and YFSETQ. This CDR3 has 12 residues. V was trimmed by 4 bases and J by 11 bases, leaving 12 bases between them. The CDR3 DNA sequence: TGCGCCAGCAGCGCGGAGACGTCCAAACTGTTTTTT. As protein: CASSAETSKLFF.

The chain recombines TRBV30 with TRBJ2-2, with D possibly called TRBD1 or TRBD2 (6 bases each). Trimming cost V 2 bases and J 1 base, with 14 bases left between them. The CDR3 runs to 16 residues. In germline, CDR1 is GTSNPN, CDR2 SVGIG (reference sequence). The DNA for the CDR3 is TGTGCCTGGAGTCAAACAGGGCGGGGGAACACCGGGGAGCTGTTTTTT. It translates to CAWSQTGRGNTGELFF.

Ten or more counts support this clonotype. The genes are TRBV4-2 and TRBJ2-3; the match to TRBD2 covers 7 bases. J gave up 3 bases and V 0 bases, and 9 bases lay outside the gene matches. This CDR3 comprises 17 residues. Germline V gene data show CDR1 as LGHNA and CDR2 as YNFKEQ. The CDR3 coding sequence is TGTGCCAGCAGCCAAGAGGCGTGGGGACTACTAACAGATACGCAGTATTTT. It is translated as CASSQEAWGLLTDTQYF.

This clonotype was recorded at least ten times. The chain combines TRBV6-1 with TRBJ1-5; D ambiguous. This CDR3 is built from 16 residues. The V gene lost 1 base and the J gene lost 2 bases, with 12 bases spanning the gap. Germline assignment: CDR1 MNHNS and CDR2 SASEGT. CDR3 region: CASSEGAGIGNQPQHF. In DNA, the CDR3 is TGTGCCAGCAGTGAAGGGGCGGGGATCGGCAATCAGCCCCAGCATTTT.

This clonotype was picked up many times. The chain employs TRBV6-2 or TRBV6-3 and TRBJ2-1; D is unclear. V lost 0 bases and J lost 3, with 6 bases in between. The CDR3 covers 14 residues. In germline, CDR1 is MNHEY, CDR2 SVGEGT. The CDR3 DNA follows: TGTGCCAGCAGTTACTCTTCTAGCTACAATGAGCAGTTCTTC. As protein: CASSYSSSYNEQFF.

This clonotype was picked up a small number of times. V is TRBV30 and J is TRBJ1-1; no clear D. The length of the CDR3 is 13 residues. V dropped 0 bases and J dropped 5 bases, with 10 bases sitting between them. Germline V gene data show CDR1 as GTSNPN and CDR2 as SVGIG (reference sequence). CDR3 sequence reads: CAWSVQRWTEAFF. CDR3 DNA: TGTGCCTGGAGTGTACAACGATGGACTGAAGCTTTCTTT. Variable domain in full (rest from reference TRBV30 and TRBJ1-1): SQTIHQWPATLVQPVGSPLSLECTVEGTSNPNLYWYRQAAGRGLQLLFYSVGIGQISSEVPQNLSASRPQDRQFILSSKKLLLSDSGFYLCAWSVQRWTEAFFGQGTRLTVV.

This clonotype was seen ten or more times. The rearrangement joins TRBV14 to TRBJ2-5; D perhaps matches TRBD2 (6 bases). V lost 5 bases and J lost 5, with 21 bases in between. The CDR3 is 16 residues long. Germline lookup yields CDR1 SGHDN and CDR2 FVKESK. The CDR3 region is CASSKNDRAREETQYF. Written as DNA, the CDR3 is TGTGCCAGCAGCAAAAACGACCGGGCACGGGAGGAGACCCAGTACTTC.

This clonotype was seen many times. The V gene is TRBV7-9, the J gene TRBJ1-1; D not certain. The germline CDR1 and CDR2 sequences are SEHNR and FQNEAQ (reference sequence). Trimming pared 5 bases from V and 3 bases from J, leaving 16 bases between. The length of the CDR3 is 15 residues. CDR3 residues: CASSRTAPKDTEAFF. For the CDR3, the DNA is TGTGCCAGCAGCAGGACCGCTCCCAAGGACACTGAAGCTTTCTTT.

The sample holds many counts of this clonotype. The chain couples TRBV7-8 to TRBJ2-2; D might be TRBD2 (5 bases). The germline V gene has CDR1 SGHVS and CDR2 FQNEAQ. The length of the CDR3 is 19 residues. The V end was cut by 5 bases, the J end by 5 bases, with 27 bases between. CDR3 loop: CASSKTPGGLAMGTGELFF. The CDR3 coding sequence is TGTGCCAGCAGCAAAACACCCGGTGGACTGGCAATGGGGACCGGGGAGCTGTTTTTT.

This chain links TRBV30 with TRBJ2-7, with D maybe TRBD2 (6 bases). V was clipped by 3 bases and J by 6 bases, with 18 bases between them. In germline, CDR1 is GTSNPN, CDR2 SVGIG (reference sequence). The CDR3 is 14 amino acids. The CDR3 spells CAWRNWREELEQYF. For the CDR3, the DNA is TGTGCCTGGAGAAACTGGAGGGAGGAGCTCGAGCAGTACTTC.

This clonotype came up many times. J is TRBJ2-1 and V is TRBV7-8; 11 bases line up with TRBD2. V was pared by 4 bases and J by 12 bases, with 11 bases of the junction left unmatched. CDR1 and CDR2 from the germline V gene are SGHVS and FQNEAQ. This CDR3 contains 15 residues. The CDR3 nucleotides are TGTGCCAGCAGCTCAGAAACACCCGGGACTAGCGGGCAGTTCTTC. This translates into CASSSETPGTSGQFF.

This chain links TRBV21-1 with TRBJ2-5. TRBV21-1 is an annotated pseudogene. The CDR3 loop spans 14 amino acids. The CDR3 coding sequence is TGTGCCAGCAGCAAAGGGGAACTCCAAGAGACCCAGTACTTC. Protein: CASSKGELQETQYF.

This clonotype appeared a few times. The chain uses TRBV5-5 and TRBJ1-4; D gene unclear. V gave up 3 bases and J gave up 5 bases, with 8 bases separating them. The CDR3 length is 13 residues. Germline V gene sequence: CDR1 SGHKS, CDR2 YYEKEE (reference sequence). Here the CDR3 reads CASSSQLNEKLFF. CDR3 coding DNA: TGTGCCAGCAGCTCACAGCTGAATGAAAAACTGTTTTTT.

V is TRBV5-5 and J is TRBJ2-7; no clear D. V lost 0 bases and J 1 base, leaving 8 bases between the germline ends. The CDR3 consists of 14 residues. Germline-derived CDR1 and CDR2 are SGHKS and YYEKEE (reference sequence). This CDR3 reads CASSLAVGSYEQYF. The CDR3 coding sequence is TGTGCCAGCAGCTTGGCCGTGGGGTCCTACGAGCAGTACTTC.

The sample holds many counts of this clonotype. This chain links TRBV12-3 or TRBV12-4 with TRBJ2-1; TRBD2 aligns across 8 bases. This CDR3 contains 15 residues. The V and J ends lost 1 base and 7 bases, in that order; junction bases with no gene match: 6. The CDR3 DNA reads TGTGCCAGCAGTTTAGGAGCGGGAGAGGGAAATGAGCAGTTCTTC. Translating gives CASSLGAGEGNEQFF.

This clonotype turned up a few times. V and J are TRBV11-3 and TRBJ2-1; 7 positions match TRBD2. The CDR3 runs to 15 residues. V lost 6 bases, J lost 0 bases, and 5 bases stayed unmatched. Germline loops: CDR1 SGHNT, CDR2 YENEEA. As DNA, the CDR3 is TGTGCCAGCAGTTATCTAGCGGTCTCCTACAATGAGCAGTTCTTC. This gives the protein CASSYLAVSYNEQFF.

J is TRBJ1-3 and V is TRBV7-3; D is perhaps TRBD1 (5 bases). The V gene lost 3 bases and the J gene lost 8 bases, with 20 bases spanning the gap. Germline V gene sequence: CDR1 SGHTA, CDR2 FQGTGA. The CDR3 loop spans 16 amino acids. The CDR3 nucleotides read TGTGCCAGCAGCTTGAGGGGTCGGGGGTATGCGGACACCATATATTTT. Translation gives CASSLRGRGYADTIYF.

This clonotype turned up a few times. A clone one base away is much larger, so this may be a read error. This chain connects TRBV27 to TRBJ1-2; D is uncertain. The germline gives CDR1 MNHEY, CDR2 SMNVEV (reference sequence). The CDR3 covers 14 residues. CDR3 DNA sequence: TGTGCCAGCACCCCAGCGGACGGATACTATGGCTACCCCTTC. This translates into CASTPADGYYGYPF.

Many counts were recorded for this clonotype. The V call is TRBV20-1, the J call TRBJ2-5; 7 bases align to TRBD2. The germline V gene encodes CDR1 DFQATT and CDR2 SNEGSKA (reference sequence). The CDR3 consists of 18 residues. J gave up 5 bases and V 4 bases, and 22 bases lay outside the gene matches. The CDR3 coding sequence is TGCAGTGCTAAGGCAGCGGGATTATCCAGGGTCTTGGTTGAGACCCAGTACTTC. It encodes CSAKAAGLSRVLVETQYF.

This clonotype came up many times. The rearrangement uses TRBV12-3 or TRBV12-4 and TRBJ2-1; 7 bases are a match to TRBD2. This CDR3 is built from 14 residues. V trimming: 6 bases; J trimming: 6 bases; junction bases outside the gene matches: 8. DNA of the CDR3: TGTGCCAGCAGAGGCCTAGCGGCCCTCAATGAGCAGTTCTTC. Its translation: CASRGLAALNEQFF.

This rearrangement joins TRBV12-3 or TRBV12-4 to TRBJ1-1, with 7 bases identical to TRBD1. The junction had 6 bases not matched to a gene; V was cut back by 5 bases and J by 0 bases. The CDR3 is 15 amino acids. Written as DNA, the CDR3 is TGTGCCAGCAGTCCCCGGACAGGCCTGAACACTGAAGCTTTCTTT. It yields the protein CASSPRTGLNTEAFF.

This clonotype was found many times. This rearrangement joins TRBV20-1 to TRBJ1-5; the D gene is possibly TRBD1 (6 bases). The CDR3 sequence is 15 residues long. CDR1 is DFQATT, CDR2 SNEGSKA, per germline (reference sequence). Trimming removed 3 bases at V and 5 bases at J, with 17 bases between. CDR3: CSARGALGMDQPQHF. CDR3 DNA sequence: TGCAGTGCTAGGGGGGCTCTTGGGATGGATCAGCCCCAGCATTTT.